The clone carrying this T cell receptor beta chain appeared many times. Antigen unknown. The data were obtained in a study of T cell repertoires in cytomegalovirus infection. Background on the study: CMV infection and matching HLA type were both indicated by public TCR beta signatures.

V gave up 3 bases and J gave up 4 bases; unmatched junction bases: 2. In germline, CDR1 is MNHNS, CDR2 SASEGT. The CDR3 runs to 15 residues. Via MiXCR, TCRdb re-called the reads, giving one row per CDR3 protein. The profile shows 750,000 to 950,000 distinct CDR3 sequences, 29% of them singletons. The TCR sequence derives from a human donor in good health (CMV status not recorded). Some clones in this sample may be carry-over from other donors' samples. This sequence joins TRBV6-1 and TRBJ2-4; 11 bases fit TRBD2. The sample here was cultured CD8+ T cells from PBMCs, taken from culture after CMV antigen stimulation. The CDR3, as DNA: TGTGCCAGCAGTGAGACTAGCGGGGCTAAAAACATTCAGTACTTC. Its translation: CASSETSGAKNIQYF.